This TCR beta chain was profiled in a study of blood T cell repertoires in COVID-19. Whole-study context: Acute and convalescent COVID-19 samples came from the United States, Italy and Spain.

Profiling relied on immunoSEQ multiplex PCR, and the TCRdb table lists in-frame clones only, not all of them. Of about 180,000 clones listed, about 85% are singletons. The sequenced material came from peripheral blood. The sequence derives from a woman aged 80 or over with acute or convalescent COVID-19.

Here the CDR3 reads CASSWGGRTQDNYGYTF. The DNA for the CDR3 is TGTGCCAGCAGCTGGGGGGGGCGGACCCAAGACAACTATGGCTACACCTTC. V gene TRBV7-2 combines with J gene TRBJ1-2, with D possibly being TRBD1 (6 bases). The CDR3 runs 17 residues. V was cut by 4 bases and J by 2 bases, with 20 bases left in between. Per germline, CDR1 SGHTA and CDR2 FQGNSA. The complete variable domain, with remaining parts taken from reference TRBV7-2 and TRBJ1-2, reads GAGVSQSPSNKVTEKGKDVELRCDPISGHTALYWYRQSLGQGLEFLIYFQGNSAPDKSGLPSDRFSAERTGGSVSTLTIQRTQQEDSAVYLCASSWGGRTQDNYGYTFGSGTRLTVV.